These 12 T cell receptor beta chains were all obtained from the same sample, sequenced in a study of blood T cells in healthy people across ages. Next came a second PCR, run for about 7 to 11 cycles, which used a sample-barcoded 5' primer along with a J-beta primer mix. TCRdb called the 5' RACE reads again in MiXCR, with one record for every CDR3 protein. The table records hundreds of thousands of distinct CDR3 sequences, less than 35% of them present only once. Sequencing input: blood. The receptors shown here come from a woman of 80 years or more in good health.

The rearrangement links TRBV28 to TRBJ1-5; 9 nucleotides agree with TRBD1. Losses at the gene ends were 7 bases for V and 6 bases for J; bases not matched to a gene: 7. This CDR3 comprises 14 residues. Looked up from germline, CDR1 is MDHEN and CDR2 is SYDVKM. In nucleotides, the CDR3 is TGTGCCAGCACCGAGGCACAGGGGGCTCAGCCCCAGCATTTT. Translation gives CASTEAQGAQPQHF.

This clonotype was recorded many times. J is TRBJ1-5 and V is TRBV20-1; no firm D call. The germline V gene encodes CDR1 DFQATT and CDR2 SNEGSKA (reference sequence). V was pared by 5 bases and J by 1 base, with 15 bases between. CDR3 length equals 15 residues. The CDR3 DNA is TGCAGTGCTTACCCGGAGGGCACGAGCAATCAGCCCCAGCATTTT. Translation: CSAYPEGTSNQPQHF.

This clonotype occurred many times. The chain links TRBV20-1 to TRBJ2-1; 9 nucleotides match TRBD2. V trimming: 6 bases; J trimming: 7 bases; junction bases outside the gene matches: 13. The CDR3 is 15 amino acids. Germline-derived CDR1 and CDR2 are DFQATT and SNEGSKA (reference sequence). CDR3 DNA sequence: TGCAGTGCACAGGGGTCGGCGGGGGGGCAGAATGAGCAGTTCTTC. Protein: CSAQGSAGGQNEQFF.

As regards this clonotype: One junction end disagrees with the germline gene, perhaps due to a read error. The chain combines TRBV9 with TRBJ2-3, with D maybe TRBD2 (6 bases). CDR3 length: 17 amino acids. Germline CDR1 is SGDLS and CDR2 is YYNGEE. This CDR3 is CANSVDPTSPTPDTQYF. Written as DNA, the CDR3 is TGTGCCAACAGCGTAGACCCCACTAGCCCCACCCCAGATACGCAGTATTTT. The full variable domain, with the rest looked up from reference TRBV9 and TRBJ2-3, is DSGVTQTPKHLITATGQRVTLRCSPRSGDLSVYWYQQSLDQGLQFLIQYYNGEERAKGNILERFSAQQFPDLHSELNLSSLELGDSALYFCANSVDPTSPTPDTQYFGPGTRLTVL.

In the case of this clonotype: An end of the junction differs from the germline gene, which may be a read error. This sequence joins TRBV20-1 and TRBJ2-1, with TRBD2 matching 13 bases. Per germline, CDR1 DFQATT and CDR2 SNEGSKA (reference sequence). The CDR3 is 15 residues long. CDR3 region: CSARGTSGAYNEQFF. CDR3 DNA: TGCAGTGCCAGAGGGACTAGCGGGGCCTACAATGAGCAGTTCTTC.

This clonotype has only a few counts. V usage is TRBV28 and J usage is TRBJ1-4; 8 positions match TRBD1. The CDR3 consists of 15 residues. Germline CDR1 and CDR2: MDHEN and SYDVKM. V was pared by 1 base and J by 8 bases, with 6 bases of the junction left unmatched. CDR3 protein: CASSLSQGAREKLFF. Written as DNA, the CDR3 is TGTGCCAGCAGTTTATCCCAGGGGGCTAGGGAAAAACTGTTTTTT.

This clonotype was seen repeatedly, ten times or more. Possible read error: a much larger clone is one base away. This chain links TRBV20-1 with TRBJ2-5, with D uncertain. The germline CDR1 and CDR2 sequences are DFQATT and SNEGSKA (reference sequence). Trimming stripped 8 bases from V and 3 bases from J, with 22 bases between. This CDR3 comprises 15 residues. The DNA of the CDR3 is TGCAGTACTGTCGACCTGCTACTGTCGGAAGAGACCCAGTACTTC. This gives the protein CSTVDLLLSEETQYF.

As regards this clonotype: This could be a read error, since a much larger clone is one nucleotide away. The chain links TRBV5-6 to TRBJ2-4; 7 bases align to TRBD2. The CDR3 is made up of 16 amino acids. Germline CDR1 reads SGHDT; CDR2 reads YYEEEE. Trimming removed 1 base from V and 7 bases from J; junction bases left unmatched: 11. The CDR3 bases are TGTGCCAGCAGCTTGAAACCGGGACTATCGGAGAACATTCAGTACTTC. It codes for CASSLKPGLSENIQYF.

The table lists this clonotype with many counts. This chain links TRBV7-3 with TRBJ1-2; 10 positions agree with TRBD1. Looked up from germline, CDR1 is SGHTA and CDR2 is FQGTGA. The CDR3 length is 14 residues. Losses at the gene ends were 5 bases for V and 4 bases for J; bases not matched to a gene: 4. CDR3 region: CASSQTGGGYGYTF. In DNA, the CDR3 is TGTGCCAGCAGCCAGACAGGGGGCGGCTATGGCTACACCTTC.

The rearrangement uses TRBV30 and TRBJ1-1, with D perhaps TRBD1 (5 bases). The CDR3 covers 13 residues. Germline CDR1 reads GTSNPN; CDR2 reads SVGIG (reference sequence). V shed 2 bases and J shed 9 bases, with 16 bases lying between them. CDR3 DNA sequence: TGTGCCTGGAGTAACCGGGGCCTGGGGAAAGCTTTCTTT. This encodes CAWSNRGLGKAFF.

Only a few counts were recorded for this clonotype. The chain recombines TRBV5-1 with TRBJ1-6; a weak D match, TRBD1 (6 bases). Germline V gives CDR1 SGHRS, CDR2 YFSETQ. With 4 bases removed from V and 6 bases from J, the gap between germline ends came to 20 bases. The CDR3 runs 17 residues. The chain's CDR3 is CASSREFTGPVNSPLHF. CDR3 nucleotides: TGCGCCAGCAGCCGCGAATTTACAGGGCCCGTTAATTCACCCCTCCACTTT.

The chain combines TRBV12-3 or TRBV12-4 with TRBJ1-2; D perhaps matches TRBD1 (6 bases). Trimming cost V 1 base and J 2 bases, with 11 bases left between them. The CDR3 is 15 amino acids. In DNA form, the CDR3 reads TGTGCCAGCAGTTTAGACGGGGGGCCCAACTATGGCTACACCTTC. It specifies CASSLDGGPNYGYTF.